This TCR beta chain was recorded in a study of cytomegalovirus exposure and HLA in healthy donors. Vbeta (60) and Jbeta (13) primers were used in the PCR. Clones were read by immunoSEQ multiplex PCR, and TCRdb kept only the in-frame ones, dropping some. The data show some 120,000 clones, about 73% seen once. Unmatched junction bases numbered 10, after V lost 7 bases and J lost 5 bases. The CDR3 spans 14 residues. Germline CDR1 MNHEY, CDR2 SMNVEV (reference sequence). The source is a woman between 35 and 50 years old in good health and CMV-seronegative. The material sequenced was PBMCs. The V and J genes are TRBV27 and TRBJ2-5; 7 bases align to TRBD2. The CDR3 sequence: CASTSLAAPETQYF. In nucleotides, the CDR3 is TGTGCCAGCACCTCCCTAGCGGCCCCGGAGACCCAGTACTTC.